This record concerns one T cell receptor beta chain sequence. Its binding antigen is unknown. No much larger clonotype is one base removed from it; base qualities were not supplied. The library came from the immunoSEQ multiplex PCR assay. For the multiplex PCR, a mixture combining 60 forward primers for TCR Vbeta segments and 13 reverse primers for TCR Jbeta segments was used. The CDR3 region of rearranged TCR beta genes was amplified from genomic DNA with a multiplex PCR assay. The amplified TCR beta libraries were sequenced on the Illumina HiSeq System as 87-base-pair reads. The published analysis was carried out like this. A later analysis tallied approximately 87 million unique TCR beta chains across the 700 or so repertoires, and around 12 million of those chains were shared by two or more donors. To remove PCR and sequencing errors, raw reads were error-corrected and collapsed into unique sequences using a nearest-neighbor algorithm that merged closely related sequences. CDR3 sequences were aligned to IMGT reference sequences to assign V, D and J gene segments. For a sequence to be retained, a match of at least six nucleotides was required to both a V gene segment and a J gene segment. A rearrangement counted as productive if the CDR3 had no stop codons and remained in frame with V and J, and every other rearrangement counted as non-productive. CDR3 was defined by IMGT convention, running from the second conserved V-encoded cysteine to the conserved J-encoded phenylalanine. In an earlier analysis of 587 of the donors, sequences lacking an unambiguous match to a single V gene segment were excluded. An earlier analysis of about 590 of the donors classified V segments as functional when productive rearrangements were above 56.7% and as segregating when the standard deviation between donors was above 5%. A statistical classification framework was built for diagnosing cytomegalovirus status from the catalog of TCR beta chain sequences. V and J gene assignment, in a later analysis, came from comparing TCR nucleotide sequences with IMGT/GENE-DB human TR gene sequences. In a later analysis, CDR3 sequences and most-parsimonious VDJ recombination scenarios were assigned using the TCRdist pipeline. A later analysis defined each TCR beta chain by its CDR3 amino acid sequence plus V-gene family, and excluded reads lacking a unique V-gene family. As a way to deal with suspected cross-contamination and a sequencing artifact, a later analysis dropped nearly 600 nucleotide sequences that were highly shared and had low generation probability. In a later analysis, a clonal expansion index for each public chain was calculated from normalized within-repertoire ranks of inferred template counts. In a later analysis, generation probabilities were computed using a VDJ recombination model fitted to out-of-frame rearrangements, and the results were checked against IGoR. Hypergeometric tests were used in a later analysis to score TCR-TCR, TCR-HLA and TCR-CMV co-occurrence, with a repertoire-size bias correction applied to the TCR pairs. In a later analysis, false discovery rates were estimated by permuting HLA or CMV assignments 20 times. In a later analysis, co-occurring TCRs were grouped using DBSCAN, and TCRdist sequence similarity was added for clustering within HLA-allele-positive subsets. Co-occurrence clustering excluded repertoires with fewer than 30,000 or more than 120,000 public chains, plus five with anomalous nucleotide sharing. TCRdb limited this immuneACCESS table to in-frame rearrangements with V and J called. A share of clones is missing; checked studies link under half to unresolved V genes, and the rest is unexplained. V and J calls and clone size come straight from that table; D and trimming were deduced from the DNA. Here the sample has hundreds of thousands of clones; roughly 89% occur a single time. Roughly 1% of the sample belongs to the ten largest clones.

In total, fewer than 750 healthy bone marrow donors made up the cohort. At the time of sampling, all cohort members were nominally healthy, though unrecorded immune exposures were likely present. The donor was CMV seronegative and was included in the group of several hundred seronegative cohort members. A peripheral blood sample was provided by each donor, and peripheral blood mononuclear cells were used for TCR beta sequencing. Genomic DNA was extracted from the blood cell samples with the Qiagen DNeasy Blood Extraction Kit. The CDR3, cysteine through phenylalanine, is 14 amino acids long. Only the CDR3 portion is preserved as DNA: 42 bases, with reading frame beginning at the first base. Relative to germline, V is missing 6 bases and J is missing 2 bases, with 4 bases of the junction outside any gene match. According to the germline V gene (reference sequence), CDR1 reads MNHNY and CDR2 reads SVGAGI.

This sample was taken from a study of cytomegalovirus exposure and HLA in healthy donors (dated by TCRdb to between 2016 and 2019). Concerning the study at large: An earlier analysis of some 620 of the donors reported over 250 Gb of sequence data and around 120 million unique TCR beta sequences obtained from roughly 180 million T cells. The study aimed to test whether signatures of past pathogen exposure could be identified by cataloging public T cell receptors. Every discovery cohort repertoire had been produced on one sequencing platform. About 300 gigabases of sequencing data and around 80 million unique TCR sequences made up an early release that covered roughly 670 HLA-typed donors. Because of strong linkage in the cohort, five DR-DQ haplotypes were treated as single units for association and clustering. Donor age, sex, ethnicity and CMV serostatus were collected together with the repertoire data. In addition to the first cohort of 666 subjects, a separate validation cohort of 100 to 150 different subjects was used. To decide whether each TCR beta V gene segment behaved as functional or pseudogenic, an earlier analysis of fewer than 750 of the donors relied on high-throughput TCR beta sequencing. In a later genetic analysis, genome-wide SNP genotypes for about three fifths of the roughly 670 donors were used, and that subset was treated as a discovery cohort. The study combined high-throughput TCR immunosequencing, statistical association of individual TCRs with disease status, and machine learning to predict cytomegalovirus infection status. Using immunosequencing, the study profiled T cell repertoires from 500 to 800 subjects and related those repertoires to cytomegalovirus serostatus. On average, about 200,000 unique TCR beta nucleotide sequences were sequenced per donor among a few hundred genotyped donors of the cohort, with roughly 18% of those sequences being non-productive. To study patterns of TCR occurrence, a later analysis re-analyzed previously published TCR beta repertoires from 666 donors and added high-resolution HLA genotyping. In the later analysis, no new phenotypic data were used to find candidate immune exposures; instead, reliance was placed on TCR beta sequences and their occurrence across donors. The number of donors typed differed by locus, with 629-630 for A, B, C, DRB1 and DQB1, 522 for DQA1, 606 for DPA1, and around 450 for DPB1. Of the approximately 400 genotyped donors, roughly 80% were placed in the genetic ancestry cluster associated with self-reported Caucasian donors. HLA typing included class I and class II loci at four-digit resolution. What the study reported, not specific to this receptor: A total of about 150 TCR beta chains were listed by the study as associated with cytomegalovirus. Most TCR sequences were seen in very few donors, while some public TCRs were found in many individuals. Because HLA typing was unavailable for some donors at each locus, only the typed subset was used in association tests. A further reported finding was that TCR beta sequences accurately predicted the HLA-A and HLA-B alleles for most subjects in the first cohort. The classifier was reported to diagnose cytomegalovirus status with high specificity and sensitivity in both the original cohort and the validation cohort. In an earlier analysis of some 540 of the donors, most TCR beta V segments appeared in productive rearrangements about 87% or about 30% of the time, broadly matching IMGT annotations. Strong co-occurrence of HLA alleles, especially DR and DQ, made assigning TCR associations to individual alleles difficult. According to a later genetic analysis, donors in an Asian-associated ancestry cluster had fewer N-insertions in productive TCRs than the roughly 660-donor mean. Only TCR beta chains were sequenced in this cohort, and the absence of alpha or paired-chain data limited detectable features. Some IMGT-functional V segments, including TRBV6-2 and TRBV6-3, could not be distinguished by the 87-base-pair reads and were therefore excluded. In a later analysis, the rate of TCR association differed among HLA loci, with DRB1 alleles having the most associated TCRs and HLA-C alleles having the fewest. In a later genetic analysis, a missense DCLRE1C variant was associated with V-gene and J-gene trimming of TCR beta chains, and the association was replicated in an independent cohort. CMV serostatus was the only immune exposure information available for the cohort. Specific HLA alleles were associated with 16,951 TCR beta sequences at a false discovery rate of 0.05 in a later analysis. A later analysis reported that several top co-occurrence clusters appeared linked to parvovirus B19, influenza, CMV and Epstein-Barr virus. Because counts were too low, around 18 rarely observed V segments, including chromosome 9 orphons, were left out of the earlier analysis of approximately 500 of the donors. Correlated functional status among segregating V segments might be attributable to linkage disequilibrium, but an unknown experimental factor could not be ruled out. In vitro tests confirmed that a few of the cytomegalovirus-associated TCR beta chains recognize cytomegalovirus antigens. According to a later analysis, most CMV-associated TCR beta chains appeared to be HLA-restricted, and the HLA associations seemed to be driven largely by CMV exposure. The authors suggested that the approach could potentially be extended to other disease states and immunological phenotypes. In a later analysis, HLA-associated TCR beta chains showed more clonal expansion and lower generation probabilities than non-associated chains that were equally common. The sequencing pipeline was judged likely to have produced a cluster of highly shared sequence variants as a technical artifact. Presence/absence analyses assumed roughly uniform sequencing depth across donors, an assumption that may not hold.

The sequenced sample consisted of PBMCs. The TCR sequence derives from a woman aged 18-29 years in good health and CMV-seronegative. The chain was built from TRBV6-6 and TRBJ2-7, with 10 bases aligning to TRBD2. The DNA is TGTGCCAGCAGCGGAGCGGGGGGGCCCTACGAGCAGTACTTC. The encoded protein is CASSGAGGPYEQYF.